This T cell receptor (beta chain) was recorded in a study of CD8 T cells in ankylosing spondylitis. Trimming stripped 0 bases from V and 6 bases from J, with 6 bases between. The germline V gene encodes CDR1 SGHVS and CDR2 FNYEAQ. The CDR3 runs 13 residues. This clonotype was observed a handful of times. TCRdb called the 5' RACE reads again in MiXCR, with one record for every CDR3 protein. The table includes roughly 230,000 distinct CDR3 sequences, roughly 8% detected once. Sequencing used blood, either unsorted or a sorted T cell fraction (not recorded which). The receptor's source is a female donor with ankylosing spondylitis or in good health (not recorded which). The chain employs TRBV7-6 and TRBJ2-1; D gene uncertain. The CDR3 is CASSLALGNEQFF. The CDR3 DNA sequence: TGTGCCAGCAGCTTAGCCTTAGGCAATGAGCAGTTCTTC.